This TCR beta chain stems from a study of CD8 T cells in ankylosing spondylitis. General study findings and limits: Disease-associated clones were reportedly significantly overrepresented in matched ankylosing spondylitis synovial fluid.

The CDR3 loop spans 15 amino acids. The germline V gene has CDR1 SGDLS and CDR2 YYNGEE. The V gene lost 4 bases and the J gene lost 1 base, with 12 bases spanning the gap. It was by quantitative 5'-RACE with molecular barcodes that TCR beta libraries were made. TCRdb analysed the 5' RACE reads with MiXCR anew, one entry per CDR3 protein. The table lists 310,000 or so distinct CDR3 sequences, over 15% of them singletons. In the case of this clonotype: Its antigen is currently unknown.

This rearrangement joins TRBV9 to TRBJ2-1; the D is unclear. The specimen sequenced was blood, either unsorted or a sorted T cell fraction (not recorded which). This TCR was sampled from a male donor with ankylosing spondylitis or in good health (not recorded which). CDR3 DNA: TGTGCCAGCAGCTTTGAAGGGTCTTCCTACAATGAGCAGTTCTTC. It is translated as CASSFEGSSYNEQFF.